The 27 T cell receptor beta chains presented below share a single source sample, sequenced in a study of blood T cell repertoires in COVID-19. This table comes from immunoSEQ multiplex PCR, and its TCRdb copy is limited to in-frame clones, with some not included. This table has 200,000 to 250,000 clones, around 75% appearing once. Sequenced input: peripheral blood. These TCRs come from a human donor in a cohort sampled during active COVID-19.

The chain recombines TRBV2 with TRBJ2-3; 9 bases align to TRBD2. The CDR3 has 15 residues. Germline trimming cut 1 base from V and 4 bases from J; bases unmatched to any gene: 3. Germline CDR1 is SNHLY and CDR2 is FYNNEI. The CDR3 DNA reads TGTGCCAGCAGTGAAGAGACTAGCGGTGCAGATACGCAGTATTTT. Protein: CASSEETSGADTQYF.

As regards this clone: Distinct nucleotide sequences in the sample also encode this CDR3. This chain uses TRBV18 with TRBJ2-7, with 8 bases that match TRBD1. The V gene end was trimmed by 3 bases and the J gene end by 0 bases; junction bases not matched to a gene: 4. The CDR3 extends over 15 amino acids. Germline values: CDR1 KGHSH, CDR2 LQKENI. The CDR3: CASSPGQASSYEQYF. CDR3 nucleotides: TGTGCCAGCTCACCGGGACAGGCCAGCTCCTACGAGCAGTACTTC.

This chain uses TRBV6-1 with TRBJ2-1; the D is unclear. Germline V CDR1 and CDR2: MNHNS, SASEGT. V was clipped by 1 base and J by 0 bases, with 16 bases between them. The CDR3 sequence is 18 residues long. CDR3 in DNA: TGTGCCAGCAGTGAAGTTTTGGCCAGTCGGAGCTCCTACAATGAGCAGTTCTTC. It codes for CASSEVLASRSSYNEQFF.

CDR3 DNA sequence: TGTGCCAGCTCACCACCGGGGGCTTCTGGAAACACCATATATTTT. It encodes CASSPPGASGNTIYF. The chain carries TRBV18 and TRBJ1-3, with a possible D match to TRBD1 (6 bases). Germline-derived CDR1 and CDR2 are KGHSH and LQKENI. The CDR3 extends over 15 amino acids. V was clipped by 0 bases and J by 1 base, with 7 bases between them.

The chain links TRBV13 to TRBJ1-4; 10 bases fit TRBD1. The junction had 7 bases not matched to a gene; V was cut back by 5 bases and J by 7 bases. Germline-derived CDR1 and CDR2 are PRHDT and FYEKMQ (reference sequence). The CDR3 consists of 15 residues. CDR3 loop: CASSQATGGGEKLFF. CDR3 bases: TGTGCCAGCAGCCAAGCGACAGGGGGCGGTGAAAAACTGTTTTTT.

The chain uses TRBV5-4 and TRBJ2-5; D might be TRBD1 (5 bases). The CDR3 extends over 13 amino acids. From germline, CDR1 is SGHNT and CDR2 YYREEE (reference sequence). Trimming removed 3 bases from V and 2 bases from J, with 8 bases in between. The CDR3 nucleotides are TGTGCCAGCAGCTGGGCAGGGCAAGAGACCCAGTACTTC. Encoded protein: CASSWAGQETQYF. Full variable domain (outside the CDR3, taken from reference TRBV5-4 and TRBJ2-5): ETGVTQSPTHLIKTRGQQVTLRCSSQSGHNTVSWYQQALGQGPQFIFQYYREEENGRGNFPPRFSGLQFPNYSSELNVNALELDDSALYLCASSWAGQETQYFGPGTRLLVL.

This clone came up a few times. This chain joins TRBV10-1 and TRBJ2-7; 11 nucleotides match TRBD2. Germline trimming cut 4 bases from V and 5 bases from J; bases unmatched to any gene: 7. Germline loops: CDR1 WNHNN, CDR2 SYGVQD (reference sequence). This CDR3 is built from 15 residues. The DNA for the CDR3 is TGCGCCAGCAGTGTAGTAGCGGGAGGGATAAACGAGCAGTACTTC. Its protein product is CASSVVAGGINEQYF.

This sequence joins TRBV7-9 and TRBJ1-1; TRBD1 is a possible D gene (6 bases). The germline V gene encodes CDR1 SEHNR and CDR2 FQNEAQ (reference sequence). The CDR3 has 14 residues. V lost 2 bases, J lost 3 bases, and 10 bases lay in between. The CDR3 sequence is CASSLSGTHTEAFF. DNA for the CDR3: TGTGCCAGCAGCTTAAGCGGGACACACACTGAAGCTTTCTTT.

This clone showed up just a few times. V usage is TRBV30 and J usage is TRBJ2-7; possible D gene TRBD1, 5 bases. The length of the CDR3 is 12 residues. Trimming shortened V by 1 base and J by 3 bases, and 7 bases separated the two germline ends. Germline CDR1 GTSNPN, CDR2 SVGIG (reference sequence). This CDR3 is CAWSGQNYEQYF. CDR3 nucleotides: TGTGCCTGGAGTGGACAGAACTACGAGCAGTACTTC.

The chain joins TRBV5-6 to TRBJ1-2; maybe TRBD1 (5 bases). The ends were cut back, 2 bases at V and 6 bases at J, with 8 bases in the middle. Germline CDR1 SGHDT, CDR2 YYEEEE. The CDR3 has 12 residues. The CDR3 protein is CASSLGGDGYTF. CDR3 DNA: TGTGCCAGCAGCTTAGGAGGGGATGGCTACACCTTC.

The V gene is TRBV5-1, the J gene TRBJ1-5; D perhaps matches TRBD1 (5 bases). The CDR3 loop spans 15 amino acids. Germline CDR1 is SGHRS and CDR2 is YFSETQ. V was shortened by 3 bases and J by 0 bases, with 10 bases between the two germline ends. The CDR3 sequence is CASSWEGVSNQPQHF. CDR3 in DNA: TGCGCCAGCAGCTGGGAAGGGGTTAGCAATCAGCCCCAGCATTTT.

The V gene is TRBV24-1, the J gene TRBJ2-7; tentatively, D is TRBD2 (6 bases). Germline CDR1 KGHDR, CDR2 SFDVKD. Trimming pared 0 bases from V and 3 bases from J, leaving 14 bases between. This CDR3 spans 16 amino acids. The CDR3 loop is CATSDLPGREVYEQYF. CDR3 coding DNA: TGTGCCACCAGTGATTTGCCGGGCAGGGAGGTCTACGAGCAGTACTTC.

Regarding this clone: An end of the junction does not agree with germline; a read error may underlie this. Other nucleotide sequences from this sample produce the same CDR3. This rearrangement joins TRBV28 to TRBJ2-7, with 8 positions matching TRBD2. CDR1 is MDHEN, CDR2 SYDVKM, per germline. The CDR3 runs to 14 residues. CDR3 DNA sequence: TGTGCCAGCAGTCTAGGAAGCGGGAGAAACGAACAGTACTTC. Translated, it gives CASSLGSGRNEQYF.

This clone was detected only a few times. This rearrangement joins TRBV7-9 to TRBJ1-1; TRBD1 agrees at 11 bases. The CDR3 has 16 residues. CDR1 SEHNR and CDR2 FQNEAQ come from the germline V gene (reference sequence). V shed 5 bases and J 0 bases; nucleotides not matched to a gene: 5. The CDR3 DNA sequence: TGTGCCAGCAGCGCAGGGACAGGGGGGATGAACACTGAAGCTTTCTTT. Protein: CASSAGTGGMNTEAFF. Together with reference TRBV7-9 and TRBJ1-1, the CDR3 gives the full variable domain: DTGVSQNPRHKITKRGQNVTFRCDPISEHNRLYWYRQTLGQGPEFLTYFQNEAQLEKSRLLSDRFSAERPKGSFSTLEIQRTEQGDSAMYLCASSAGTGGMNTEAFFGQGTRLTVV.

This chain uses TRBV28 with TRBJ2-7, with D tentatively TRBD1 (5 bases). The germline V gene encodes CDR1 MDHEN and CDR2 SYDVKM. V lost 3 bases and J lost 0, with 9 bases in between. The CDR3 length is 14 residues. The CDR3, as DNA: TGTGCCAGCAGTTTTTTAAGGGGCTCCTACGAGCAGTACTTC. Encoded protein: CASSFLRGSYEQYF.

The chain is built from TRBV7-3 and TRBJ2-1; 9 bases agree with TRBD2. The CDR3 runs 16 residues. Germline CDR1 and CDR2: SGHTA and FQGTGA. Trimming at V came to 1 base and at J to 7 bases, leaving 8 bases not matched to a gene. CDR3 sequence reads: CASSLMPLAGPNEQFF. CDR3 bases: TGTGCCAGCAGCTTAATGCCTCTAGCGGGACCGAATGAGCAGTTCTTC.

The chain recombines TRBV27 with TRBJ2-7, with 8 bases fitting TRBD1. This CDR3 is built from 15 residues. With 10 bases clipped from V and 1 base from J, the junction kept 12 bases outside the gene matches. Germline CDR1 reads MNHEY; CDR2 reads SMNVEV (reference sequence). The CDR3 sequence: CANSTGGRLSYEQYF. CDR3 DNA sequence: TGTGCCAATTCAACAGGGGGAAGACTATCCTACGAGCAGTACTTC.

The V and J genes are TRBV14 and TRBJ2-7, with TRBD2 matching over 11 bases. This CDR3 contains 14 residues. Trimming took 4 bases from V and 5 from J; bases not matched to a gene: 4. The germline V gene has CDR1 SGHDN and CDR2 FVKESK. The CDR3 sequence is CASSPSGRFDEQYF. The CDR3 DNA reads TGTGCCAGCAGCCCTAGCGGGAGGTTCGACGAGCAGTACTTC.

The chain uses TRBV27 and TRBJ2-5; 12 bases are a match to TRBD2. The CDR3 length is 16 residues. With 6 bases clipped from V and 2 bases from J, the junction kept 7 bases outside the gene matches. Per germline, CDR1 MNHEY and CDR2 SMNVEV (reference sequence). CDR3 amino acids: CASSKLGLAGQETQYF. For the CDR3, the DNA is TGTGCCAGCAGCAAGCTCGGACTAGCGGGACAAGAGACCCAGTACTTC.

This clone was observed a single time. The chain links TRBV7-2 to TRBJ1-2, with TRBD1 matching over 7 bases. V was clipped by 8 bases and J by 5 bases; unmatched bases: 17. The CDR3 is made up of 16 amino acids. Per germline, CDR1 SGHTA and CDR2 FQGNSA. CDR3 nucleotides: TGTGCCAGCGGGGGCGGGACAGACTCTTATTGGTATGGCTACACCTTC. It codes for CASGGGTDSYWYGYTF.

This chain uses TRBV5-5 with TRBJ2-3; 7 bases map to TRBD2. With V trimmed by 4 bases and J by 3 bases, 8 bases remained unmatched. CDR3 length equals 15 residues. In germline, CDR1 is SGHKS, CDR2 YYEKEE (reference sequence). The CDR3 protein is CASSLRGDGTDTQYF. The CDR3 DNA follows: TGTGCCAGCAGCCTCCGGGGGGACGGGACAGATACGCAGTATTTT.

This rearrangement joins TRBV19 to TRBJ2-1; 15 nucleotides agree with TRBD2. V dropped 1 base and J dropped 7; count of bases not matched to a gene: 5. This CDR3 is built from 17 residues. Germline V gene lookup returns CDR1 LNHDA and CDR2 SQIVND (reference sequence). The CDR3 here is CASSIARGTSGRNEQFF. The CDR3, as DNA: TGTGCCAGTAGTATAGCCAGAGGGACTAGCGGGAGGAATGAGCAGTTCTTC.

This chain uses TRBV3-1 (or the pseudogene TRBV3-2) with TRBJ2-1, with D tentatively TRBD2 (6 bases). Germline CDR1 and CDR2: LGHDT and YNNKEL (reference sequence). Trimming cost V 2 bases and J 2 bases, with 13 bases left between them. The CDR3 has 16 amino acids. The CDR3: CASSQRASETYNEQFF. In DNA form, the CDR3 reads TGTGCCAGCAGCCAAAGGGCTAGCGAGACCTACAATGAGCAGTTCTTC.

The V and J genes are TRBV7-3 and TRBJ2-2, with D possibly TRBD2 on 5 matching bases. Germline-derived CDR1 and CDR2 are SGHTA and FQGTGA. The length of the CDR3 is 13 residues. V was pared by 4 bases and J by 5 bases, with 8 bases between. CDR3 loop: CASSSGKTGELFF. DNA of the CDR3: TGTGCCAGCAGCTCCGGGAAGACCGGGGAGCTGTTTTTT.

This clone has ten or more counts. This rearrangement joins TRBV11-1 to TRBJ1-1; D gene unclear. Germline V CDR1 and CDR2: SGHAT, FQDESV (reference sequence). Between the trimmed V and J ends, which lost 1 base and 4 bases, there was a span of 13 bases. The CDR3 length is 15 residues. The CDR3 DNA follows: TGTGCCAGCAGCTTAGGATGGGAGGTAGGCACTGAAGCTTTCTTT. Translated, it gives CASSLGWEVGTEAFF.

The chain joins TRBV24-1 to TRBJ2-3; 9 bases map to TRBD2. The V gene end was trimmed by 3 bases and the J gene end by 0 bases; junction bases not matched to a gene: 9. Per germline, CDR1 KGHDR and CDR2 SFDVKD. The CDR3 loop spans 18 amino acids. CDR3 in amino acids: CATSDPTSGPTSTDTQYF. For the CDR3, the DNA is TGTGCCACCAGTGATCCAACTAGCGGGCCCACTAGCACAGATACGCAGTATTTT.

CDR3 DNA sequence: TGTGCCAGCAGCCGCGGACTGAAAGAGACCCAGTACTTC. Its protein is CASSRGLKETQYF. V usage is TRBV11-2 and J usage is TRBJ2-5; D is perhaps TRBD2 (5 bases). V lost 5 bases to trimming and J lost 3 bases, with 10 bases between them. The CDR3 is made up of 13 amino acids. The germline CDR1 and CDR2 sequences are SGHAT and FQNNGV.